This is a list of T cell receptor beta chains from one sample in a study of OX40 agonist ivuxolimab in advanced cancers. The protocol was immunoSEQ multiplex PCR, while the TCRdb copy is restricted to in-frame clones and leaves out a portion. The repertoire consists of 65,000 to 85,000 clones, with 84% occurring once and the leading ten covering under 8.5%. This specimen was CD4+ or CD8+ T cells sorted from blood, taken in a trial of the OX40 agonist ivuxolimab. These receptors were collected from an adult with an advanced solid tumor such as melanoma, head and neck, liver or kidney cancer. CDR3s include the opening cysteine and the closing phenylalanine or tryptophan. A D gene is named only where the DNA matches it firmly. Clone size, where shown, is once, few, many, or a class for clones that have expanded.

J: TRBJ1-5
size: NA
V: TRBV27
length: 16
D: NA
DNA: TGTGCCAGCAGTTCCGCCCGACGAGCCAACAATCAGCCCCAGCATTTT
CDR3: CASSSARRANNQPQHF

J: TRBJ2-1
size: once
V: TRBV2
length: 14
D: NA
DNA: TGTGCCAGCGCGCAGGGGAGCTCCTACAATGAGCAGTTCTTC
CDR3: CASAQGSSYNEQFF

J: TRBJ2-5
size: NA
V: TRBV10-3
length: 13
D: NA
DNA: TGTGCCATCAGTGAAGGCCGGTCGGAGACCCAGTACTTC
CDR3: CAISEGRSETQYF

J: TRBJ1-5
size: NA
V: TRBV5-1
length: 15
D: TRBD1
DNA: TGCGCCAGCAGCTTGGGGGACAGCCCGAATCAGCCCCAGCATTTT
CDR3: CASSLGDSPNQPQHF

J: TRBJ2-7
size: NA
V: TRBV6-5
length: 14
D: NA
DNA: TGTGCCAGCAAACAGACAGGCCCGACCTACGAGCAGTACTTC
CDR3: CASKQTGPTYEQYF

J: TRBJ1-2
size: NA
V: TRBV2
length: 14
D: NA
DNA: TGTGCCAGCAGTGCCTGGGACATCGGCTATGGCTACACCTTC
CDR3: CASSAWDIGYGYTF

J: TRBJ2-5
size: NA
V: TRBV28
length: 16
D: TRBD1
DNA: TGTGCCAGCAGTTTGGCCGGGACAGGGGCCGCGGAGACCCAGTACTTC
CDR3: CASSLAGTGAAETQYF

J: TRBJ1-2
size: few
V: TRBV19
length: 17
D: TRBD1
DNA: TGTGCCAGTAGTATAGACTCCGGGACAGGGGCCCGGAGTGGCTACACCTTC
CDR3: CASSIDSGTGARSGYTF

J: TRBJ2-7
size: NA
V: TRBV27
length: 13
D: NA
DNA: TGTGCCAGCAGCTACTCGAGCTCCTACGAGCAGTACTTC
CDR3: CASSYSSSYEQYF

J: TRBJ2-3
size: once
V: TRBV7-3
length: 14
D: NA
DNA: TGTGCCAGCAGCTTAAGCGGCCGCACAGATACGCAGTATTTT
CDR3: CASSLSGRTDTQYF

J: TRBJ2-3
size: NA
V: TRBV9
length: 17
D: NA
DNA: TGTGCCAGCAGCGTAGTAGGAGGGGGCGCGGGGACAGATACGCAGTATTTT
CDR3: CASSVVGGGAGTDTQYF

J: TRBJ2-1
size: NA
V: TRBV4-2
length: 17
D: TRBD2
DNA: TGTGCCAGCAGCCAAGCTCAGACTAGCGGGAAACGTACTGAGCAGTTCTTC
CDR3: CASSQAQTSGKRTEQFF

J: TRBJ2-3
size: NA
V: TRBV4-3
length: 13
D: TRBD2
DNA: TGCGCCAGCAGCCAAGAACCGGGACTAACGCAGTATTTT
CDR3: CASSQEPGLTQYF

J: TRBJ2-7
size: NA
V: TRBV6-1
length: 12
D: NA
DNA: TGTGCCAGCAGATTCGGTCAGTCCGAGCAGTACTTC
CDR3: CASRFGQSEQYF

J: TRBJ1-1
size: NA
V: TRBV7-9
length: 13
D: NA
DNA: TGTGCCAGCAGCTTACAGGAGGGAACTGAAGCTTTCTTT
CDR3: CASSLQEGTEAFF

J: TRBJ2-5
size: NA
V: TRBV29-1
length: 15
D: TRBD1
DNA: TGCAGCGTCTCACCACCCCTGGGACAGCAAGAGACCCAGTACTTC
CDR3: CSVSPPLGQQETQYF

J: TRBJ2-1
size: NA
V: TRBV6-5
length: 15
D: TRBD1
DNA: TGTGCCAGCAGTTTTCCCGGGACAGGGTACAATGAGCAGTTCTTC
CDR3: CASSFPGTGYNEQFF

J: TRBJ2-1
size: NA
V: TRBV7-6
length: 17
D: TRBD2
DNA: TGTGCCAGCAGCTTAGCTGGACTAGCGGGAGGTGGTAGTGAGCAGTTCTTC
CDR3: CASSLAGLAGGGSEQFF

J: TRBJ1-6
size: NA
V: TRBV6-5
length: 14
D: NA
DNA: TGTGCCAGCAGTTACGGGCAGGATAATTCACCCCTCCACTTT
CDR3: CASSYGQDNSPLHF

J: TRBJ2-1
size: few
V: TRBV9
length: 17
D: NA
DNA: TGTGCCAGCAGCGTATCCGGGACCCCCGGGCTGATCGATGAGCAGTTCTTC
CDR3: CASSVSGTPGLIDEQFF

J: TRBJ2-7
size: NA
V: TRBV5-4
length: 11
D: NA
DNA: TGTGCCAGCAGCTTGGGTTACGAGCAGTACTTC
CDR3: CASSLGYEQYF

J: TRBJ2-6
size: once
V: TRBV2
length: 17
D: NA
DNA: TGTGCCAGCAGTGGGGCAAGGGGGGCCTCTGGGGCCAACGTCCTGACTTTC
CDR3: CASSGARGASGANVLTF

J: TRBJ1-1
size: NA
V: TRBV6-6
length: 14
D: NA
DNA: TGTGCCAGCAGTTACTCAGCTGGGGGCACTGAAGCTTTCTTT
CDR3: CASSYSAGGTEAFF

J: TRBJ2-2
size: once
V: TRBV5-5
length: 14
D: NA
DNA: TGTGCCAGCAGCTTCAGAGGGGACACCGGGGAGCTGTTTTTT
CDR3: CASSFRGDTGELFF

J: TRBJ1-1
size: NA
V: TRBV7-9
length: 13
D: NA
DNA: TGTGCCAGCAGCTTAGCGCTGGACAGCGAAGCTTTCTTT
CDR3: CASSLALDSEAFF

J: TRBJ1-2
size: NA
V: TRBV28
length: 15
D: TRBD1
DNA: TGTGCCAGCAGTTCACACTCACAGGGGGCAGGCGGCTACACCTTC
CDR3: CASSSHSQGAGGYTF

J: TRBJ1-2
size: NA
V: TRBV11-1
length: 14
D: NA
DNA: TGTGCCAGCAGCGGGGAAGGACACAACTATGGCTACACCTTC
CDR3: CASSGEGHNYGYTF

J: TRBJ2-2
size: NA
V: TRBV28
length: 15
D: TRBD1
DNA: TGTGCCACCCAACTAGACAGGGGATTCACCGGGGAGCTGTTTTTT
CDR3: CATQLDRGFTGELFF

J: TRBJ2-7
size: NA
V: TRBV5-4
length: 15
D: NA
DNA: TGTGCCAGCAGCTTGGGTATGGGGGAATTTTACGAGCAGTACTTC
CDR3: CASSLGMGEFYEQYF

J: TRBJ2-7
size: NA
V: TRBV5-8
length: 12
D: NA
DNA: TGTGCCAGCAGTCGACAGTCCTACGAGCAGTACTTC
CDR3: CASSRQSYEQYF

J: TRBJ2-2
size: NA
V: TRBV7-2
length: 15
D: NA
DNA: TGTGCCAGCAGCTTAGTCTTCCTGTTGCCCGGGGAGCTGTTTTTT
CDR3: CASSLVFLLPGELFF

J: TRBJ2-3
size: NA
V: TRBV5-4
length: 15
D: NA
DNA: TGTGCCAGCAGTCCGACCCTGGGACGTACAGATACGCAGTATTTT
CDR3: CASSPTLGRTDTQYF

J: TRBJ2-3
size: NA
V: TRBV18
length: 14
D: NA
DNA: TGTGCCAGCTCATGGGGGGCGTCCTTGGATACGCAGTATTTT
CDR3: CASSWGASLDTQYF

J: TRBJ2-7
size: NA
V: TRBV28
length: 14
D: NA
DNA: TGTGCCAGCAGTTTAGGCGGGTTGACCTACGAGCAGTACTTC
CDR3: CASSLGGLTYEQYF

J: TRBJ2-7
size: NA
V: TRBV7-9
length: 15
D: TRBD1
DNA: TGTGCCAGCAGCTTTGGACAGGGAAGTAATTCCGAGCAGTACTTC
CDR3: CASSFGQGSNSEQYF

J: TRBJ2-7
size: few
V: TRBV18
length: 15
D: TRBD2
DNA: TGTGCCAGCTCATTTAGCGGGGCCGAAATCTACGAGCAGTACTTC
CDR3: CASSFSGAEIYEQYF

J: TRBJ2-5
size: NA
V: TRBV29-1
length: 13
D: TRBD1
DNA: TGCAGCGTCGACAGGGACGGCACAGAGACCCAGTACTTC
CDR3: CSVDRDGTETQYF

J: TRBJ2-7
size: NA
V: TRBV6-6
length: 14
D: NA
DNA: TGTGCCAGCAGTTACCCCGCCGACTCCTACGAGCAGTACTTC
CDR3: CASSYPADSYEQYF

J: TRBJ2-7
size: NA
V: TRBV28
length: 13
D: NA
DNA: TGTGCCAGCAGTTTACAGAGCTCCTACGAGCAGTACTTC
CDR3: CASSLQSSYEQYF

J: TRBJ1-2
size: once
V: TRBV6-1
length: 11
D: NA
DNA: TGTGCCAGCAGCATGGACCTTGGCTACACCTTC
CDR3: CASSMDLGYTF

J: TRBJ2-7
size: NA
V: TRBV4-3
length: 17
D: TRBD1
DNA: TGCGCCAGCAGCCAAGACTGGGGACAGGGGGTGACCTACGAGCAGTACTTC
CDR3: CASSQDWGQGVTYEQYF

J: TRBJ1-1
size: once
V: TRBV5-1
length: 14
D: NA
DNA: TGCGCCAGCAGCTTGGAACGGACTAACACTGAAGCTTTCTTT
CDR3: CASSLERTNTEAFF

J: TRBJ1-3
size: once
V: TRBV11-3
length: 14
D: NA
DNA: TGTGCCAGCAGCTTAAGCAGCCTGCGGAACACCATATATTTT
CDR3: CASSLSSLRNTIYF

J: TRBJ2-2
size: few
V: TRBV7-3
length: 14
D: TRBD2
DNA: TGTGCCAGCAGCCCGGGACTAAACACCGGGGAGCTGTTTTTT
CDR3: CASSPGLNTGELFF

J: TRBJ2-5
size: NA
V: TRBV14
length: 16
D: NA
DNA: TGTGCCAGCAGCCAGGCCCGGGGGAAAGGGTTGGAGACCCAGTACTTC
CDR3: CASSQARGKGLETQYF

J: TRBJ1-4
size: NA
V: TRBV2
length: 12
D: NA
DNA: TGTGCCAGCAAGCGATTTAATGAAAAACTGTTTTTT
CDR3: CASKRFNEKLFF

J: TRBJ2-7
size: NA
V: TRBV11-2
length: 16
D: NA
DNA: TGTGCCAGCAGCTTAGATCAAGGGCCTAAACCCTACGAGCAGTACTTC
CDR3: CASSLDQGPKPYEQYF

J: TRBJ1-3
size: once
V: TRBV5-1
length: 15
D: NA
DNA: TGCGCCAGCAGCAAGGACGGCGCCTCTGGAAACACCATATATTTT
CDR3: CASSKDGASGNTIYF